The 26 T cell receptor beta chains below all came from one sample that was sequenced in a study of T-cell reconstitution after alpha-beta-depleted transplantation in children. Construction of the TCRbeta library involved unique molecular identifiers. Via MiXCR, TCRdb re-called the PCR reads, giving one row per CDR3 protein. The sample includes roughly 100,000 distinct CDR3 sequences, 7.5% to 9.5% seen only once; the top ten take about a sixth. The sample in question was PBMCs, obtained before TCRalphabeta/CD19-depleted stem cell transplant. The receptors come from a boy aged 2 to 10 with acute lymphoblastic leukemia, due to receive a stem cell transplant.

The rearrangement joins TRBV19 to TRBJ1-1, with 9 bases aligning to TRBD1. CDR1 is LNHDA and CDR2 is SQIVND in the germline V gene (reference sequence). The CDR3 runs to 15 residues. V lost 10 bases to trimming and J lost 0 bases; unmatched junction nucleotides: 9. CDR3 DNA: TGTGCCACCCAACCGGACAGGGGCGTGAACACTGAAGCTTTCTTT. Its translation is CATQPDRGVNTEAFF.

The chain recombines TRBV10-2 with TRBJ2-7, with TRBD2 matching over 8 bases. The CDR3 length is 16 residues. Germline V lookup: CDR1 WSHSY, CDR2 SAAADI. Germline trimming cut 0 bases from V and 0 bases from J; bases unmatched to any gene: 4. The CDR3 region is CASSESSGVLSYEQYF. DNA of the CDR3: TGCGCCAGCAGTGAGTCTAGCGGGGTACTCTCCTACGAGCAGTACTTC.

This clonotype was detected a few times. The rearrangement joins TRBV6-2 or TRBV6-3 to TRBJ2-1; 10 bases are a match to TRBD1. V shed 5 bases and J 6 bases; nucleotides not matched to a gene: 7. Germline-derived CDR1 and CDR2 are MNHEY and SVGEGT. The CDR3 loop spans 15 amino acids. The CDR3 DNA reads as TGTGCCAGCAGTCCCGGGACAGGGGATGTCAATGAGCAGTTCTTC. Protein product: CASSPGTGDVNEQFF.

This clonotype has only a few counts. The chain couples TRBV6-1 to TRBJ2-1; 9 positions agree with TRBD1. J lost 9 bases, V lost 6 bases, and 6 bases had no gene match. The CDR3 has 13 amino acids. Looked up from germline, CDR1 is MNHNS and CDR2 is SASEGT. The CDR3 bases are TGTGCCAGCAGCCAGGGACAGGGCAGTGAGCAGTTCTTC. Amino acid sequence: CASSQGQGSEQFF.

This clonotype was seen repeatedly, ten times or more. This chain uses TRBV6-5 with TRBJ2-1; 8 bases line up with TRBD2. The V gene end was trimmed by 2 bases and the J gene end by 3 bases; junction bases not matched to a gene: 15. The CDR3 extends over 19 amino acids. CDR1 and CDR2 from the germline V gene are MNHEY and SVGAGI. CDR3 region: CASSYEGGGPMMVYNEQFF. The CDR3 DNA sequence: TGTGCCAGCAGTTACGAGGGCGGGGGGCCTATGATGGTCTACAATGAGCAGTTCTTC.

This clonotype was found a few times. This sequence joins TRBV7-8 and TRBJ2-1; TRBD1 might be the D (5 bases). V was clipped by 1 base and J by 8 bases, with 12 bases between them. Germline V gene data show CDR1 as SGHVS and CDR2 as FQNEAQ. This CDR3 is built from 14 residues. CDR3 loop: CASSLEGRVDEQFF. The DNA of the CDR3 is TGTGCCAGCAGCTTAGAGGGCAGGGTAGATGAGCAGTTCTTC.

The CDR3 sequence is CSLDRDSSSTANSYGYTF. In DNA, the CDR3 is TGCAGCCTCGACAGGGACAGTAGTTCTACGGCGAATTCGTATGGCTACACCTTC. The chain carries TRBV29-1 and TRBJ1-2, with 7 bases fitting TRBD1. Germline trimming cut 8 bases from V and 5 bases from J; bases unmatched to any gene: 26. This CDR3 comprises 18 residues. The germline gives CDR1 SQVTM, CDR2 ANQGSEA.

This clonotype was recorded many times. The rearrangement joins TRBV18 to TRBJ2-3; TRBD2 matches 14 bases. Germline V lookup: CDR1 KGHSH, CDR2 LQKENI. The CDR3 loop spans 17 amino acids. The ends lost 3 bases at V and 4 bases at J; junction bases unmatched: 6. The CDR3, as DNA: TGTGCCAGCTCACCCCTGACTAGCGGGGGGGCAGCAGATACGCAGTATTTT. Protein product: CASSPLTSGGAADTQYF. Based on the CDR3 plus reference TRBV18 and TRBJ2-3, the full variable domain is NAGVMQNPRHLVRRRGQEARLRCSPMKGHSHVYWYRQLPEEGLKFMVYLQKENIIDESGMPKERFSAEFPKEGPSILRIQQVVRGDSAAYFCASSPLTSGGAADTQYFGPGTRLTVL.

This clonotype showed up many times. This chain joins TRBV5-1 and TRBJ2-3; maybe TRBD1 (7 bases). Trimming took off 1 base at V and 2 bases at J, with 14 bases between the two ends. Germline assignment: CDR1 SGHRS and CDR2 YFSETQ. The CDR3 contains 16 residues. The CDR3 nucleotides are TGCGCCAGCAGCTTGTGGACAGGAGGGAACACAGATACGCAGTATTTT. Translating gives CASSLWTGGNTDTQYF.

This clonotype came up many times. The genes are TRBV6-5 and TRBJ2-7; D may be TRBD2 (6 bases). The CDR3 totals 17 residues. CDR1 and CDR2 from the germline V gene are MNHEY and SVGAGI. Trimming shortened V by 0 bases and J by 4 bases, and 19 bases separated the two germline ends. The CDR3 loop is CASSYSGTGDDVYEQYF. In nucleotides, the CDR3 is TGTGCCAGCAGTTACTCGGGGACTGGGGACGACGTTTACGAGCAGTACTTC.

J is TRBJ1-3 and V is TRBV5-1; 8 bases map to TRBD1. CDR1 and CDR2 (germline): SGHRS, YFSETQ. V shed 3 bases and J 4 bases; nucleotides not matched to a gene: 3. CDR3 length: 14 amino acids. This CDR3 reads CASSSRGPGNTIYF. The CDR3 DNA sequence: TGCGCCAGCAGCTCCAGGGGGCCCGGAAACACCATATATTTT. Supplemented by reference TRBV5-1 and TRBJ1-3, the full variable domain reads KAGVTQTPRYLIKTRGQQVTLSCSPISGHRSVSWYQQTPGQGLQFLFEYFSETQRNKGNFPGRFSGRQFSNSRSEMNVSTLELGDSALYLCASSSRGPGNTIYFGEGSWLTVV.

The V and J genes are TRBV12-3 or TRBV12-4 and TRBJ1-2, with a weak D call TRBD1 (5 bases). Trimming took 4 bases from V and 8 from J, leaving 14 bases between them. The CDR3 runs to 13 residues. The CDR3 loop is CASSSRGSWGYTF. The CDR3 DNA sequence: TGTGCCAGCAGTTCCCGGGGGTCTTGGGGCTACACCTTC.

The chain employs TRBV7-2 and TRBJ2-3, with 9 bases that match TRBD2. Trimming cost V 1 base and J 8 bases; bases outside gene matches: 4. This CDR3 has 14 residues. Germline CDR1 is SGHTA and CDR2 is FQGNSA. The CDR3 region is CASSLVRGGGTQYF. CDR3 nucleotides: TGTGCCAGCAGCTTAGTGCGGGGGGGAGGTACGCAGTATTTT. The full variable domain, completed using reference TRBV7-2 and TRBJ2-3, is GAGVSQSPSNKVTEKGKDVELRCDPISGHTALYWYRQSLGQGLEFLIYFQGNSAPDKSGLPSDRFSAERTGGSVSTLTIQRTQQEDSAVYLCASSLVRGGGTQYFGPGTRLTVL.

There are many counts of this clonotype. This chain uses TRBV5-1 with TRBJ2-7, with D perhaps TRBD1 (5 bases). In germline, CDR1 is SGHRS, CDR2 YFSETQ. Deletions cut 6 bases from V and 6 bases from J, with 10 bases between. This CDR3 is 11 amino acids long. Here the CDR3 DNA reads TGCGCCAGCAAGGAAGGGGCCGAGCAGTACTTC. As protein: CASKEGAEQYF.

This clonotype was detected ten times or more. The J gene is TRBJ1-1, the V gene TRBV10-3; tentatively, D is TRBD1 (6 bases). V was trimmed by 4 bases and J by 4 bases, leaving 13 bases between them. The CDR3 runs 14 residues. Germline V gene lookup returns CDR1 ENHRY and CDR2 SYGVKD. The CDR3 here is CAISGAGGTTEAFF. CDR3 bases: TGTGCCATCAGTGGGGCGGGGGGCACCACTGAAGCTTTCTTT.

This sequence joins TRBV7-2 and TRBJ2-7; 10 nucleotides line up with TRBD2. J lost 3 bases, V lost 2 bases, and 1 base had no gene match. The CDR3 spans 14 residues. Germline CDR1 reads SGHTA; CDR2 reads FQGNSA. The CDR3 sequence: CASSLQRGGYEQYF. The CDR3 DNA follows: TGTGCCAGCAGCTTACAGCGGGGGGGCTACGAGCAGTACTTC.

This clonotype was detected ten times or more. This sequence joins TRBV6-2 or TRBV6-3 and TRBJ1-1; D is unclear. V lost 0 bases and J 3 bases, leaving 8 bases between the germline ends. CDR1 is MNHEY and CDR2 is SVGEGT in the germline V gene. The CDR3 consists of 14 residues. The CDR3 loop is CASSYSMVDTEAFF. The CDR3 coding sequence is TGTGCCAGCAGTTACTCGATGGTGGACACTGAAGCTTTCTTT.

The chain couples TRBV20-1 to TRBJ1-2; D might be TRBD1 (6 bases). The length of the CDR3 is 13 residues. V lost 7 bases to trimming and J lost 4 bases, with 16 bases between them. The germline V gene has CDR1 DFQATT and CDR2 SNEGSKA (reference sequence). The CDR3 protein is CSGRDTAFYGYTF. For the CDR3, the DNA is TGCAGTGGGCGGGACACAGCTTTCTATGGCTACACCTTC.

Ten or more counts support this clonotype. The chain is built from TRBV29-1 and TRBJ2-1, with TRBD1 as a possible D gene (5 bases). The V end was cut by 8 bases, the J end by 8 bases, with 22 bases between. CDR3 length equals 14 residues. The germline CDR1 and CDR2 sequences are SQVTM and ANQGSEA. DNA of the CDR3: TGCAGCACCGCTGAAGGGGCCTATCTCCATGAGCAGTTCTTC. Its translation: CSTAEGAYLHEQFF.

This clonotype was observed a handful of times. The gene calls are TRBV12-3 or TRBV12-4 and TRBJ2-7, with 10 bases matching TRBD2. This CDR3 is built from 14 residues. V was pared by 4 bases and J by 2 bases, with 2 bases of the junction left unmatched. CDR3 DNA: TGTGCCAGCAGTTCAAGCGGGGGGGCCTACGAGCAGTACTTC. Translation gives CASSSSGGAYEQYF.

A note on this clonotype: Being one base from a much bigger clone, this may be a read error. The conserved final phenylalanine or tryptophan is absent from the CDR3, which likely points to a read error. V is TRBV6-4 and J is TRBJ2-1; the match to TRBD2 covers 8 bases. The germline CDR1 and CDR2 sequences are MRHNA and SNTAGT. The V and J ends lost 5 bases and 4 bases, in that order; junction bases with no gene match: 7. The CDR3 is 15 amino acids. The CDR3, as DNA: TGTGCCAGCAGTATGACGGGGGGGGAATACAATGAGCAGTTCTCC. Its protein product is CASSMTGGEYNEQFS.

This clonotype was detected ten times or more. The rearrangement uses TRBV7-2 and TRBJ2-5; 9 nucleotides line up with TRBD2. With 4 bases clipped from V and 2 bases from J, the junction kept 5 bases outside the gene matches. There are 15 residues in the CDR3. Germline loops: CDR1 SGHTA, CDR2 FQGNSA. For the CDR3, the DNA is TGTGCCAGCAGCTCCGCTAGCGGGGTTCAAGAGACCCAGTACTTC. Translation gives CASSSASGVQETQYF.

In this sample, this clonotype turned up many times. This chain joins TRBV29-1 and TRBJ2-6; the match to TRBD1 covers 9 bases. CDR1 is SQVTM and CDR2 is ANQGSEA in the germline V gene. The CDR3 totals 17 residues. Unmatched junction bases numbered 6, after V lost 3 bases and J lost 0 bases. The CDR3 sequence is CSVDSGQGLSGANVLTF. The CDR3 region has the DNA TGCAGCGTTGATTCGGGACAGGGCCTCTCTGGGGCCAACGTCCTGACTTTC.

This clonotype showed up many times. The chain employs TRBV7-6 and TRBJ2-3; no firm D call. Trimming stripped 4 bases from V and 1 base from J, with 9 bases between. Germline loops: CDR1 SGHVS, CDR2 FNYEAQ. The CDR3 is made up of 14 amino acids. The DNA of the CDR3 is TGTGCCAGCAGCTCAAAAGGTGGCACAGATACGCAGTATTTT. Translated, it gives CASSSKGGTDTQYF.

This clonotype was recorded many times. The chain combines TRBV5-1 with TRBJ1-4, with D unresolved. Trimming shortened V by 3 bases and J by 14 bases, and 17 bases separated the two germline ends. The germline CDR1 and CDR2 sequences are SGHRS and YFSETQ. The CDR3 spans 13 residues. DNA for the CDR3: TGCGCCAGCAGCTCGTACCCAAGCCTCATGCTGTTTTTT. Translating gives CASSSYPSLMLFF.

This clonotype was counted at least ten times. The rearrangement joins TRBV6-6 to TRBJ1-2; D might be TRBD1 (5 bases). CDR1 and CDR2 (germline): MNHNY, SVGAGI (reference sequence). The CDR3 extends over 13 amino acids. Between the trimmed V and J ends, which lost 7 bases and 8 bases, there was a span of 17 bases. The CDR3 loop reads CASTDPGGVGYTF. As DNA, the CDR3 is TGTGCCAGCACCGACCCCGGGGGTGTGGGCTACACCTTC.